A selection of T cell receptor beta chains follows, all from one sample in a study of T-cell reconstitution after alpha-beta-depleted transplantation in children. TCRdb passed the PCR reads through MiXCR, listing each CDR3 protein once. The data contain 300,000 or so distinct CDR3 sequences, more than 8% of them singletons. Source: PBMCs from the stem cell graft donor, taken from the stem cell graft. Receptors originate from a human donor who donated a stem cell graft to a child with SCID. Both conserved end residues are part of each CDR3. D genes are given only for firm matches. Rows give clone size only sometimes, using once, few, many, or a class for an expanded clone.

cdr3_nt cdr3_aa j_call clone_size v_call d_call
TGTGCCAGCAGTGGTGGGGTGGATACGCAGTATTTT CASSGGVDTQYF TRBJ2-3 many TRBV2 NA
TGTGCCAGCAGCTTACGACCCTCGCGACTGATCGGCCTAAAGGAAAAACTGTTTTTT CASSLRPSRLIGLKEKLFF TRBJ1-4 NA TRBV11-1 NA
TGTGCCAGCATAATGGCGGGCTCCGGGGAGCTGTTTTTT CASIMAGSGELFF TRBJ2-2 few TRBV28 NA
TGTGCCAGCAGTGACCGGGACAGGGTACAGACCCAGTACTTC CASSDRDRVQTQYF TRBJ2-5 many TRBV27 TRBD1
TGTGCCAGCAGTATCGACTCCCGGCCCCGTGCAGATACGCAGTATTTT CASSIDSRPRADTQYF TRBJ2-3 few TRBV6-2/TRBV6-3 NA
TGTGCCAGCAGCCAGTCTATCGCGGGGGCAGGGGGGGAGCTGTTTTTT CASSQSIAGAGGELFF TRBJ2-2 NA TRBV4-2 NA
TGTGCCAGCAGCCAATATGGGGACTTCTCCTACAATGAGCAGTTCTTC CASSQYGDFSYNEQFF TRBJ2-1 medium-sized TRBV14 NA
TGCGCCAGCAGCCCTCCGGGGACTTCGAGTTACTTC CASSPPGTSSYF TRBJ2-7 few TRBV4-1 NA
TGTGCCAGCAGTTCGGTCGGCAATGAGCAGTTCTTC CASSSVGNEQFF TRBJ2-1 many TRBV6-5 NA
TGTGCCAGCAGCTTAGTCCCCCAGGGATTCCACAATGAGCAGTTCTTC CASSLVPQGFHNEQFF TRBJ2-1 few TRBV7-4 NA
TGTGCCAGCAGTTTGGGACACCCCTACGAGCAGTACTTC CASSLGHPYEQYF TRBJ2-7 few TRBV25-1 NA
TGTGCCACCTTCTGGCAGTACTTC CATFWQYF TRBJ2-5 NA TRBV24-1 NA
TGTGCCAGCAGCGTAACTAGCGGGGGGCATATAGAGACCCAGTACTTC CASSVTSGGHIETQYF TRBJ2-5 NA TRBV9 TRBD2
TGTGCCAGCAGCTTCATCAGATCAGGGACCGGGGAGCTGTTTTTT CASSFIRSGTGELFF TRBJ2-2 many TRBV7-8 NA
TGCAGTGCTAGAGATGGGGGGACAGTCGAAAAACTGTTTTTT CSARDGGTVEKLFF TRBJ1-4 few TRBV20-1 TRBD1
TGTGCCAGCAGTGCCACAGGGGGCATTAATGAGCAGTTCTTC CASSATGGINEQFF TRBJ2-1 few TRBV12-3/TRBV12-4 TRBD1
TGCGCCAGCAGCCAAGTTCATGGACAGGGGGGAAACACCATATATTTT CASSQVHGQGGNTIYF TRBJ1-3 NA TRBV4-1 TRBD1
TGTGCCAGCAGTTATTTAGCGGGGGGGTTTGGTAATGAGCAGTTCTTC CASSYLAGGFGNEQFF TRBJ2-1 NA TRBV12-3/TRBV12-4 TRBD2
TGTGCCTCCTGCCAAGTGGTGCCTTGGACAGATACGCAGTATTTT CASCQVVPWTDTQYF TRBJ2-3 few TRBV3-1 NA
TGTGCCAGCAGCTTATCAACAGGGGCCGTTCAGCCCCAGCATTTT CASSLSTGAVQPQHF TRBJ1-5 few TRBV7-2 TRBD1
TGTGCCAGCAGCCATCCCGGGACTTCCTATCTGGAGACCCAGTACTTC CASSHPGTSYLETQYF TRBJ2-5 few TRBV12-3/TRBV12-4 NA
TGCAGTGCTAGAGGGAGGGACAGACCCCTTTACGAGCAGTACTTC CSARGRDRPLYEQYF TRBJ2-7 NA TRBV20-1 NA
TGTGCCAGCAGCCAGAACGGGGGGCCCCCGACCCAGTACTTC CASSQNGGPPTQYF TRBJ2-5 many TRBV6-2/TRBV6-3 NA
TGTGCCAGCAGGGAAAACTATGAGCAGTTCTTC CASRENYEQFF TRBJ2-1 few TRBV6-1 NA
TGTGCCAGCAGTTCGGCAGGGCCACCGCAGTATTTT CASSSAGPPQYF TRBJ2-3 many TRBV12-3/TRBV12-4 NA
TGTGCCATCAGGCCGGGACAGGGTGACTACGAGCAGTACTTC CAIRPGQGDYEQYF TRBJ2-7 few TRBV10-3 TRBD1
TGTGCCAGCAGGGGGGGAGTTTTTAACTATGGCTACACCTTC CASRGGVFNYGYTF TRBJ1-2 many TRBV12-3/TRBV12-4 NA
TGCGCCAGCAGCTCGCCGGGGCCCCTGGAAGAGACCCAGTACTTC CASSSPGPLEETQYF TRBJ2-5 few TRBV10-2 NA
TGTGCCAGCAGTTTGCTAGGGTTTTTGACAGATACGCAGTATTTT CASSLLGFLTDTQYF TRBJ2-3 few TRBV12-3/TRBV12-4 NA
TGCAGTGCTAGAGGAGGCGGCGTATACAATGAGCAGTTCTTC CSARGGGVYNEQFF TRBJ2-1 many TRBV20-1 NA
TGTGCCAGCAGCCCGAACACCGGGGAGCTGTTTTTT CASSPNTGELFF TRBJ2-2 many TRBV12-3/TRBV12-4 NA
TGCGCCAGCAGCCCCCGGGGGACAGGGAACACCGGGGAGCTGTTTTTT CASSPRGTGNTGELFF TRBJ2-2 NA TRBV5-1 TRBD1
TGTGCCAGCAACCTTCGCGGGGGGGTGTACAATGAGCAGTTCTTC CASNLRGGVYNEQFF TRBJ2-1 few TRBV7-2 TRBD2
TGTGCCAGCAGTCGGACAAACGGCAATCAGCCCCAGCATTTT CASSRTNGNQPQHF TRBJ1-5 few TRBV6-1 NA
TGTGCCAGCAGTGTATTATCAGGGGTCGAGCAGTACTTC CASSVLSGVEQYF TRBJ2-7 NA TRBV25-1 NA
NA CASSFLRVASGIHF TRBJ2-4 NA TRBV12-3/TRBV12-4 NA
TGTGCCAGCAGGCCGGACAGGGGGCAAGAGACCCAGTACTTC CASRPDRGQETQYF TRBJ2-5 NA TRBV12-3/TRBV12-4 TRBD1
TGTGCCAGCAGCTCCGACCGGACAGGCTCTGGAAACACCATATATTTT CASSSDRTGSGNTIYF TRBJ1-3 few TRBV7-9 TRBD1
TGCAGTGCTAGCGGACGGGGGTCTGATTCCTACGAGCAGTACTTC CSASGRGSDSYEQYF TRBJ2-7 NA TRBV20-1 NA
TGCAGTGCTAGAGGGGACAGGGACACTGAAGCTTTCTTT CSARGDRDTEAFF TRBJ1-1 NA TRBV20-1 TRBD1
TGCGCCAGCAGCCAAGACGCCAGTGGGAATTCACCCCTCCACTTT CASSQDASGNSPLHF TRBJ1-6 many TRBV4-1 NA
TGTGCCAGCAGCTTAGGCAGAGAGGGTAGGGGGATCTTC CASSLGREGRGIF TRBJ2-1 few TRBV13 NA
TGCGCCAGCAACCAAGAGGGGTACACAGATACGCAGTATTTT CASNQEGYTDTQYF TRBJ2-3 many TRBV5-1 NA
TGCAGCGCCCGTGGGGACTACGAGCAGTACTTC CSARGDYEQYF TRBJ2-7 many TRBV20-1 NA